This T cell receptor beta chain was captured in a study of early T cells in non-severe SARS-CoV-2 infection. MiXCR was run by TCRdb on the 5' RACE reads, yielding one entry per CDR3 protein. Among about 60,000 distinct CDR3 sequences listed, around 9.9% were seen once. The sample holds a few counts of this clonotype. CDR1 and CDR2 from the germline V gene are WSHSY and SAAADI. The CDR3 totals 13 residues. V was cut by 8 bases and J by 0 bases, with 8 bases left in between. The specimen sequenced was whole blood. The V and J genes are TRBV10-2 and TRBJ1-3; the D is unclear. The clonotype comes from an adult who was a healthcare worker with PCR-confirmed SARS-CoV-2 infection or an uninfected control (not recorded which). CDR3 in DNA: TGCGCCAGCGGCGTAAGCTCTGGAAACACCATATATTTT. As protein: CASGVSSGNTIYF.